The clone carrying this TCR beta chain has ten or more counts. The antigen is undetermined. These data belong to a study of spatial heterogeneity in lung cancer. Across the whole study: Counts of TCR transcripts in tumor regions correlated strongly with a T cell module score (derived from matched bulk RNA-seq).

Germline values: CDR1 MNHEY, CDR2 SVGEGT. The CDR3 is 14 residues long. Trimming left V 6 bases short and J 7 bases short, with 18 bases between. Individual TCR cDNA molecules each bore their own unique molecular identifier. TCRdb called the 5' RACE reads again in MiXCR, with one record for every CDR3 protein. The profile covers 15,000 to 20,000 distinct CDR3 sequences, with 5.5% to 6.5% appearing a single time and under 4.5% taken by the ten largest. Specified time point: sample taken at primary tumor resection. A total of approximately 75 untreated early-stage non-small cell lung cancer patients served as donors. Whole RNA, isolated from tumor, nontumor lung or frozen PBMC, was sequenced without prior sorting. Overall study results and limits: Tumor mutation counts were tracked by expanded intratumoral alpha and beta TCR counts.

V and J are TRBV6-2 or TRBV6-3 and TRBJ1-2; D is uncertain. The input for sequencing was lung tumor tissue, taken at surgery. This receptor was identified in a female donor with early-stage non-small cell lung cancer. The CDR3 region is CASSNLRFGGGYTF. The CDR3 region has the DNA TGTGCCAGCAGCAATCTTCGGTTCGGCGGTGGCTACACCTTC.